The subject of this entry is one T cell receptor (beta chain). Antigen: not known. These data originate in a study of T cell responses to AZD1222 COVID-19 vaccine. The study, taken as a whole, reports: Spike regions recognized by vaccine-associated CD4 TCRs spanned the protein, led by 160-218 and 743-854.

CDR1 MNHNS and CDR2 SASEGT come from the germline V gene. The germline V and J ends were trimmed by 7 bases and 2 bases, with 11 bases remaining between them. CDR3 length equals 14 residues. The assay was immunoSEQ multiplex PCR, and TCRdb's table has in-frame clones only and misses some. The table lists around 150,000 clones, about 91% of them singletons. The receptor's source is an adult in good health. The chain joins TRBV6-1 to TRBJ2-2, with D tentatively TRBD2 (6 bases). Source: peripheral blood, taken on day 0 of MenACWY control vaccination. The CDR3 DNA reads as TGTGCCAGCACCATTAGCGGAAACACCGGGGAGCTGTTTTTT. Protein: CASTISGNTGELFF.